This TCR beta chain derives from a study of beta chain features in type 1 diabetes. Whole-study results and caveats: HLA effects on TCRB rearrangement stayed unresolved here. Cells that show high TCR expression could be over-represented by cDNA sequencing. The naive, central memory and Treg TCRB repertoires looked more alike in patients than they did in healthy donors.

Isolated RNA was reverse transcribed in full, so expressed TCRB transcripts were sequenced. Assay: immunoSEQ multiplex PCR; the TCRdb copy retains only in-frame clones and omits some. The table has roughly 150,000 clones, around 8% seen once; the top ten hold about 0.6%. The single heparinised draw taken from each donor contained around 100 mL of blood on average. Germline loops: CDR1 SQVTM, CDR2 ANQGSEA. J gave up 1 base and V 4 bases, and 7 bases lay outside the gene matches. The CDR3 is 15 amino acids. On this clone: The antigen is not known.

V usage is TRBV29-1 and J usage is TRBJ1-5, with TRBD1 matching 7 bases. Material for sequencing was central memory CD4+ T cells from blood. This receptor was identified in a man between 18 and 35 years old in good health. CDR3 loop: CSVGGGTGSNQPQHF. CDR3 bases: TGCAGCGTTGGAGGGGGCACGGGGAGCAATCAGCCCCAGCATTTT.